This T cell receptor (beta chain) was retrieved from a study of patients and donors after allogeneic stem cell transplantation. TCRdb ran MiXCR on the RT-PCR reads and lists one entry per CDR3 protein. In the table there are under 200,000 distinct CDR3 sequences, about 29% of which are singletons. Trimming pared 6 bases from V and 5 bases from J, leaving 16 bases between. There are 14 residues in the CDR3. The V call is TRBV12-3 or TRBV12-4, the J call TRBJ2-5; D is perhaps TRBD1 (5 bases). This receptor was obtained from a human donor who was either an allogeneic HSCT recipient or a stem cell or donor lymphocyte infusion donor (not recorded which). It is not recorded whose cells these are; they may come from a transplant donor. Sample: blood, either unsorted or a sorted T cell fraction (not recorded which). The CDR3 spells CASSLRDFGETQYF. The DNA for the CDR3 is TGTGCCAGCAGCCTCAGGGATTTCGGGGAGACCCAGTACTTC.